The 27 T cell receptor beta chains presented below share a single source sample, sequenced in a study of human T cells and chemical hapten exposure. Indicated time point: patch test 3, about 24 weeks after DPC sensitization. Treatment: therapeutic diphenylcyclopropenone sensitization with weekly scalp DPC. TCRdb reprocessed the RACE reads via MiXCR and lists one record per CDR3 protein. The sample shows 100,000 or so distinct CDR3 sequences, around 35% of them seen only once. This sample comprised whole blood, obtained in connection with sensitization to the hapten diphenylcyclopropenone (DPC). The receptors come from a man aged 40-49 years with alopecia areata. Some clones in this sample may be carry-over from other donors' samples.

V is TRBV5-1 and J is TRBJ2-7; 8 bases fit TRBD1. This CDR3 is 15 amino acids long. Germline lookup yields CDR1 SGHRS and CDR2 YFSETQ. J gave up 2 bases and V 0 bases, and 4 bases lay outside the gene matches. The CDR3 sequence: CASSLEPTGAYEQYV. In DNA, the CDR3 is TGCGCCAGCAGCTTGGAGCCGACAGGGGCCTACGAGCAGTACGTC.

The V gene is TRBV20-1, the J gene TRBJ2-4; no definite D call. This CDR3 region has 16 residues. Germline CDR1 DFQATT, CDR2 SNEGSKA (reference sequence). V was shortened by 1 base and J by 0 bases, with 13 bases between the two germline ends. The CDR3, as DNA: TGCAGTGCTAGAGTTGATGCCCCCCTAGCCAAAAACATTCAGTACTTC. Translated, it gives CSARVDAPLAKNIQYF.

The chain links TRBV10-3 to TRBJ2-1; 7 bases are a match to TRBD1. Germline V gene data show CDR1 as ENHRY and CDR2 as SYGVKD. The CDR3 is 15 residues long. V was pared by 5 bases and J by 1 base, with 5 bases of the junction left unmatched. CDR3: CAISSDRASYNEQFF. CDR3 bases: TGTGCCATCAGTTCTGACAGGGCGTCCTACAATGAGCAGTTCTTC.

This clonotype has just one count. The chain employs TRBV7-9 and TRBJ2-3, with unresolved D. CDR1 and CDR2 from the germline V gene are SEHNR and FQNEAQ (reference sequence). Trimming cost V 3 bases and J 7 bases, with 8 bases left between them. This CDR3 comprises 12 residues. This CDR3 is CASSLPANTQYF. CDR3 bases: TGTGCCAGCAGCTTGCCGGCGAATACGCAGTATTTT.

The chain recombines TRBV12-3 or TRBV12-4 with TRBJ2-7; 8 nucleotides match TRBD1. The CDR3 has 14 residues. V shed 5 bases, J shed 5 bases, and the junction held 8 bases outside the gene matches. Written as DNA, the CDR3 is TGTGCCAGCAGTATCCGGACAGGGAGCCACGAGCAGTACTTC. This sequence encodes CASSIRTGSHEQYF.

CDR3 protein: CASSLGLAGGKGAKNIQYF. The CDR3 DNA reads TGCGCCAGCAGCCTTGGACTAGCGGGAGGAAAGGGCGCCAAAAACATTCAGTACTTC. The chain uses TRBV5-1 and TRBJ2-4; 14 nucleotides match TRBD2. In germline, CDR1 is SGHRS, CDR2 YFSETQ. After removal of 4 bases from V and 1 base from J, the junction contained 10 bases not matched to a gene. This CDR3 region has 19 residues.

This clonotype occurred a few times. V gene TRBV29-1 combines with J gene TRBJ2-7; no reliable D call. The CDR3 contains 13 residues. V lost 1 base and J 2 bases, leaving 9 bases between the germline ends. Looked up from germline, CDR1 is SQVTM and CDR2 is ANQGSEA. CDR3 in DNA: TGCAGCGTTGAAGGGTCTAGGGCCTACGAGCAGTACTTC. Its translation is CSVEGSRAYEQYF.

This chain joins TRBV6-6 and TRBJ1-1; D gene unclear. The CDR3 covers 15 residues. The V gene lost 5 bases and the J gene lost 0 bases, with 13 bases spanning the gap. Looked up from germline, CDR1 is MNHNY and CDR2 is SVGAGI (reference sequence). The CDR3 sequence: CASSDPRKMNTEAFF. The CDR3 nucleotides are TGTGCCAGCAGTGACCCCCGGAAGATGAACACTGAAGCTTTCTTT.

There are a few counts of this clonotype. The V call is TRBV6-6, the J call TRBJ2-3; the D call may be TRBD1 or TRBD2 (5 bases each). Germline assignment: CDR1 MNHNY and CDR2 SVGAGI (reference sequence). The CDR3 spans 18 residues. Between the trimmed V and J ends, which lost 5 bases and 0 bases, there was a span of 21 bases. The CDR3 loop reads CASSTRIGGRASTDTQYF. DNA for the CDR3: TGTGCCAGCAGTACTCGAATTGGGGGACGCGCTAGCACAGATACGCAGTATTTT.

This rearrangement joins TRBV6-5 to TRBJ2-1; tentatively, D is TRBD2 (6 bases). Germline CDR1 is MNHEY and CDR2 is SVGAGI. V was cut by 6 bases and J by 0 bases, with 12 bases left in between. This CDR3 spans 15 amino acids. This chain's CDR3 is CASSRPGSSYNEQFF. The CDR3 bases are TGTGCCAGCAGCCGTCCCGGGAGCTCCTACAATGAGCAGTTCTTC.

V and J are TRBV9 and TRBJ2-7; 11 bases agree with TRBD2. This CDR3 is 14 amino acids long. V gave up 3 bases and J gave up 3 bases; unmatched junction bases: 2. Germline V gene sequence: CDR1 SGDLS, CDR2 YYNGEE. The DNA of the CDR3 is TGTGCCAGCAGCGCTACTAGCGGGAGCTACGAGCAGTACTTC. It encodes CASSATSGSYEQYF.

V and J are TRBV3-1 and TRBJ1-1; D possibly corresponds to TRBD1 (5 bases). Germline assignment: CDR1 LGHDT and CDR2 YNNKEL (reference sequence). CDR3 length: 12 residues. Trimming pared 3 bases from V and 7 bases from J, leaving 9 bases between. The CDR3 sequence is CASSHGHREAFF. In DNA, the CDR3 is TGTGCCAGCAGCCACGGACACCGTGAAGCTTTCTTT.

The gene calls are TRBV12-3 or TRBV12-4 and TRBJ1-2; 11 nucleotides line up with TRBD1. Germline trimming cut 6 bases from V and 4 bases from J; bases unmatched to any gene: 4. The CDR3 is 14 amino acids. The CDR3 loop is CASRDGTGGYGYTF. The CDR3 nucleotides read TGTGCCAGCAGAGACGGGACAGGGGGCTATGGCTACACCTTC.

The chain uses TRBV5-4 and TRBJ2-7, with 8 bases identical to TRBD1. Germline values: CDR1 SGHNT, CDR2 YYREEE (reference sequence). CDR3 length: 13 amino acids. Losses at the gene ends were 5 bases for V and 3 bases for J; bases not matched to a gene: 4. The CDR3 here is CASRTDRGYEQYF. The DNA for the CDR3 is TGTGCCAGCAGAACCGACAGGGGCTACGAGCAGTACTTC.

This CDR3 reads CAIREMGESRPQHF. The CDR3 region has the DNA TGTGCCATCAGGGAGATGGGGGAGTCAAGGCCCCAGCATTTT. The gene calls are TRBV10-3 and TRBJ1-5, with a possible D match to TRBD1 (5 bases). CDR1 and CDR2 (germline): ENHRY, SYGVKD. CDR3 length: 14 amino acids. V gave up 6 bases and J gave up 9 bases, with 18 bases separating them.

This clonotype was found a few times. The gene calls are TRBV29-1 and TRBJ1-5; D not certain. Trimming stripped 7 bases from V and 3 bases from J, with 13 bases between. This CDR3 is built from 13 residues. In germline, CDR1 is SQVTM, CDR2 ANQGSEA. The CDR3 DNA sequence: TGCAGCGCTACAGAAAATCCCAATCAGCCCCAGCATTTT. Translation gives CSATENPNQPQHF.

This clonotype has just a few counts. The chain carries TRBV11-1 and TRBJ2-5, with 11 bases fitting TRBD2. Unmatched junction bases numbered 6, after V lost 4 bases and J lost 5 bases. Germline V gene sequence: CDR1 SGHAT, CDR2 FQDESV (reference sequence). This CDR3 has 15 amino acids. CDR3 residues: CASSSTSGRAETQYF. The CDR3 DNA sequence: TGTGCCAGCAGCTCCACTAGCGGGAGAGCGGAGACCCAGTACTTC.

In its sample, this clonotype was seen a few times. The DNA of the CDR3 is TGCAGTGCTAGAGATTTTGAACTAGCGGGTAAATACAATGAGCAGTTCTTC. Protein sequence: CSARDFELAGKYNEQFF. The chain combines TRBV20-1 with TRBJ2-1, with 9 nucleotides matching TRBD2. This CDR3 spans 17 amino acids. The germline V gene has CDR1 DFQATT and CDR2 SNEGSKA (reference sequence). The J segment lost 4 bases and the V segment lost 0 bases, leaving 10 bases of the junction unmatched.

Comments on this clonotype: Relative to the germline gene, one junction end is altered; a read error may explain this. This chain uses TRBV7-8 with TRBJ2-1; 11 bases fit TRBD2. Germline CDR1 is SGHVS and CDR2 is FQNEAQ. CDR3 size: 15 residues. CDR3 DNA sequence: TGTGCCAGCAGCCTAGCGGGAGGTTTTGGTAATGAGCAGTTCTTC. Translating it yields CASSLAGGFGNEQFF.

This clonotype was counted a few times. The chain links TRBV7-2 to TRBJ2-1, with D unclear. The V end lost 0 bases, the J end lost 0 bases, and 15 bases lay between the germline ends. The CDR3 loop spans 18 amino acids. Germline CDR1 and CDR2: SGHTA and FQGNSA. Here the CDR3 reads CASSLASWQMSSYNEQFF. CDR3 bases: TGTGCCAGCAGCTTAGCGTCCTGGCAGATGAGCTCCTACAATGAGCAGTTCTTC.

The rearrangement joins TRBV12-3 or TRBV12-4 to TRBJ2-3; the D gene is possibly TRBD2 (7 bases). With 7 bases removed from V and 4 bases from J, the gap between germline ends came to 18 bases. CDR3 length: 15 amino acids. As DNA, the CDR3 is TGTGCCAGCACCAGCGGGGACAAGTCTTCAGATACGCAGTATTTT. Translated, it gives CASTSGDKSSDTQYF.

V is TRBV29-1 and J is TRBJ2-5; 7 bases line up with TRBD1. V lost 3 bases and J lost 5; bases outside the gene matches: 9. Germline CDR1 reads SQVTM; CDR2 reads ANQGSEA. The CDR3 covers 14 residues. As DNA, the CDR3 is TGCAGCGTTGAGCCCGTAAGGGGGCTGGAGACCCAGTACTTC. This codes for CSVEPVRGLETQYF.

This clonotype was counted only a few times. The V and J genes are TRBV9 and TRBJ1-6; perhaps TRBD1 as D (5 bases). The CDR3 runs to 15 residues. Germline V gene lookup returns CDR1 SGDLS and CDR2 YYNGEE. V was shortened by 3 bases and J by 0 bases, with 7 bases between the two germline ends. This CDR3 is CASSGDSSYNSPLHF. In DNA, the CDR3 is TGTGCCAGCAGCGGTGACAGCTCCTATAATTCACCCCTCCACTTT.

This chain links TRBV20-1 with TRBJ2-7; 7 bases agree with TRBD2. The CDR3 covers 14 residues. CDR1 DFQATT and CDR2 SNEGSKA come from the germline V gene (reference sequence). The ends lost 1 base at V and 3 bases at J; junction bases unmatched: 6. This CDR3 reads CSARGGEGLYEQYF. In DNA, the CDR3 is TGCAGTGCTAGAGGGGGGGAGGGCCTCTACGAGCAGTACTTC.

The CDR3 region is CASSSDSHRDGPQPQHF. CDR3 nucleotides: TGTGCCAGCAGCTCCGATTCACACCGGGACGGACCTCAGCCCCAGCATTTT. V and J are TRBV7-9 and TRBJ1-5; possible D gene TRBD1, 5 bases. Between the trimmed V and J ends, which lost 4 bases and 6 bases, there was a span of 22 bases. This CDR3 has 17 residues. Germline lookup yields CDR1 SEHNR and CDR2 FQNEAQ (reference sequence).

This clonotype was observed a few times. The chain carries TRBV5-6 and TRBJ2-4; unclear D gene. Germline V gene data show CDR1 as SGHDT and CDR2 as YYEEEE. Trimming left V 2 bases short and J 8 bases short, with 5 bases between. This CDR3 spans 11 amino acids. CDR3 bases: TGTGCCAGCAGCTTCTCCGACATTCAGTACTTC. As protein: CASSFSDIQYF.

Notes on this clonotype: One end of the junction varies from germline; a read error may be responsible. The V call is TRBV20-1, the J call TRBJ2-1; 7 bases agree with TRBD2. CDR3 length: 16 amino acids. Per the germline V gene, CDR1 is DFQATT and CDR2 is SNEGSKA (reference sequence). The CDR3 region has the DNA TGCAGAGCTAGACTCCTAGCGGACTTCACCTACAATGAGCAGTTCTTC. This sequence encodes CRARLLADFTYNEQFF.